This TCR beta chain is drawn from a study of CD8 T cells in ankylosing spondylitis (TCRdb year 2017). For the study in its entirety: To find TCR variants linked to disease, the study profiled T cell receptor beta repertoires in ankylosing spondylitis patients and healthy donors. The full study cohort was made up of 25 ankylosing spondylitis patients and approximately 100 healthy donors. Peripheral blood was sampled, and synovial fluid was also collected from ankylosing spondylitis patients. General conclusions and limits of the study: The disease-linked clones had a CD8+ phenotype and were found at relatively low frequencies in peripheral blood. The disease-linked clones were reported to be significantly enriched in matched synovial fluid samples from ankylosing spondylitis patients. Some motif variants were previously reported in synovial fluid and blood of reactive arthritis patients, suggesting common disease-initiation mechanisms. Blood from ankylosing spondylitis patients appeared to be characterized by a TCR beta motif composed of eight or nine highly homologous amino acid variants.

Sequenced on an Illumina HiSeq 2500. Quantitative 5'-RACE with molecular barcodes was used to prepare TCR beta libraries. The authors processed their data as follows. Disease-linked TCR variants were identified with a new computational method built on a probabilistic model of VDJ rearrangement. TCRdb reworked the public reads: Q25 trimming with fastp, MiXCR clone assembly, productive beta chains retained. Entries are consolidated by CDR3 protein sequence, retaining the most common genes and DNA. TCRdb, rather than the study authors, made the V and J calls. For this sample there are around 890,000 distinct CDR3 sequences; 12% appear just once. Of the sample, less than 0.65% is held by the ten largest clones. Of note for this clonotype: Its antigen has not been determined. No much larger clone exists at a distance of one base, and base qualities are not known.

Sequenced sample: blood, either unsorted or a sorted T cell fraction (not recorded which). The clonotype originates from a male donor with ankylosing spondylitis.

The bases read TGCAGTGCGGCGGACAGAACAGATACGCAGTATTTT. It encodes CSAADRTDTQYF. Here the chain combines TRBV20-1 and TRBJ2-3, and possibly TRBD1, on 6 matching bases. Trimming takes 6 bases from V and 3 bases from J, and the germline ends sit 10 bases apart. The CDR3 spans 12 residues, from the cysteine through the phenylalanine. The sequence is cut down to CDR3 DNA, 36 bases in frame from base 1. The germline V gene (reference sequence) supplies CDR1 DFQATT and CDR2 SNEGSKA.